This note documents a single T cell receptor (beta chain) sequence. Its antigen is not identified. Germline-derived CDR1 and CDR2 are SGHTA and FQGNSA. Trimming left V 1 base short and J 8 bases short, with 15 bases between. The CDR3 totals 15 residues. These data belong to a study of regulatory dendritic cells for organ transplantation. CD4+ or CD8+ T cells were sorted as naive CD45RA+ or memory CD45RO+. Study-level results: Naive T cells showed high diversity, memory cells less, memory CD8+ least. Alloreactive memory CD8+ T cell pools varied considerably between individuals. Memory CD8+ clonal expansion seemed more limited with regulatory than mature dendritic cells.

Data came from immunoSEQ multiplex PCR; TCRdb stores just in-frame clones and leaves some out. The sample lists under 25,000 clones; 60% to 80% were seen once. The chain recombines TRBV7-2 with TRBJ2-1, with a possible D match to TRBD2 (5 bases). This TCR was recovered from a human donor in good health. Material for sequencing was memory CD4+ T cells from blood. The subset is: CD45RO+ memory T cells. The chain's CDR3 is CASSLGGLRFDEQFF. In nucleotides, the CDR3 is TGTGCCAGCAGCTTAGGTGGACTCCGATTCGATGAGCAGTTCTTC.